The T cell receptor beta chain described here comes from a study of blood T cell repertoires in COVID-19. About the research overall: COVID-19 samples collected from the United States, Italy and Spain covered acute and convalescent phases. PBMCs, B-cell-depleted T cells, or T cells provided the cDNA or gDNA that made up the material.

How the authors handled the data: How many nucleated cells were present was estimated from reference gene primer amplification. The assay was immunoSEQ multiplex PCR, and TCRdb's table has in-frame clones only and misses some. The V and J calls and the clone size are those of that table, but D and trimming were determined from the DNA. Of about 92,000 clones in the sample, roughly 80% are singletons; the top ten hold roughly 8.4%. This clone was observed a single time. CDR3 length: 19 amino acids. Losses at the gene ends were 3 bases for V and 6 bases for J; bases not matched to a gene: 15. Germline V gene sequence: CDR1 LGHNA, CDR2 YNFKEQ.

The TCR was taken from a man aged 50 or older who had recovered from COVID-19. Sample: peripheral blood. The chain employs TRBV4-2 and TRBJ2-2, with 11 bases matching TRBD2. CDR3 nucleotide sequence: TGTGCCAGCAGCCACTACCAAGGGGCTCTAGCGGGAGGCCCCGGGGAGCTGTTTTTT. Amino acids: CASSHYQGALAGGPGELFF.